The 13 T cell receptor beta chains presented below share a single source sample, sequenced in a study of molecular identifiers for immune sequencing clone quantification. TCRdb redid the calling of the PCR reads with MiXCR, one entry per CDR3 protein. The table lists 75,000 to 95,000 distinct CDR3 sequences, approximately 23% of them singletons. Sequencing used naive CD8+ T cells from blood, with Jurkat cell RNA spiked in. Stated subset: FACS-sorted CD8+CD4-CCR7+CD45RA+ naive T cells. The receptors come from a human donor in good health. Some libraries in this study had Jurkat cell RNA spiked in.

This clonotype was seen a handful of times. This chain uses TRBV4-1 with TRBJ1-2; maybe TRBD1 (5 bases). Between the trimmed V and J ends, which lost 1 base and 7 bases, there was a span of 13 bases. Germline V gene lookup returns CDR1 MGHRA and CDR2 YSYEKL. This CDR3 comprises 14 residues. The CDR3 nucleotides read TGCGCCAGCAGCCAAGCTGACGGGGGTTCTGGCTACACCTTC. Encoded protein: CASSQADGGSGYTF.

Ten or more counts support this clonotype. The chain has TRBV6-4 and TRBJ2-6; 7 bases fit TRBD1. The germline CDR1 and CDR2 sequences are MRHNA and SNTAGT. The CDR3 loop spans 17 amino acids. With 0 bases clipped from V and 2 bases from J, the junction kept 4 bases outside the gene matches. The CDR3 protein is CASSDSRGLPGANVLTF. In nucleotides, the CDR3 is TGTGCCAGCAGTGACTCAAGGGGGCTCCCTGGGGCCAACGTCCTGACTTTC.

Ten or more counts support this clonotype. The V and J genes are TRBV20-1 and TRBJ2-7, with 7 bases matching TRBD2. CDR1 is DFQATT and CDR2 is SNEGSKA in the germline V gene (reference sequence). CDR3 length equals 16 residues. The junction had 8 bases not matched to a gene; V was cut back by 0 bases and J by 0 bases. The CDR3 region is CSARESPAGTSYEQYF. The DNA of the CDR3 is TGCAGTGCTAGAGAGAGTCCAGCGGGGACCTCCTACGAGCAGTACTTC.

Points on this clonotype: This may arise from a read error, as a much more abundant clone is one base away. The V gene is TRBV9, the J gene TRBJ2-3; TRBD1 aligns across 9 bases. Germline assignment: CDR1 SGDLS and CDR2 YYNGEE. The CDR3 length is 16 residues. CDR3 sequence (DNA): TGTGCCGGCAGCACAACGGGACAGGGTTACACAGATACGCAGTATTTT. It codes for CAGSTTGQGYTDTQYF.

J is TRBJ2-7 and V is TRBV9; D gene uncertain. The CDR3 loop spans 14 amino acids. The V and J ends lost 0 bases and 1 base respectively, with 8 bases between them. Germline V lookup: CDR1 SGDLS, CDR2 YYNGEE. The CDR3, as DNA: TGTGCCAGCAGCGTAGGGTCTAGTTCCTACGAGCAGTACTTC. It yields the protein CASSVGSSSYEQYF.

Concerning this clonotype: Just one base apart from a much larger clone, this may be a read error. The chain links TRBV28 to TRBJ2-3; TRBD1 might be the D (5 bases). The CDR3 is 16 amino acids. The germline V gene encodes CDR1 MDHEN and CDR2 SYDVKM. The CDR3 DNA sequence: TGTGCCAGCAGTTTATTCCAGTCAAAGAGCACAGGTACGCAGTATTTT. Amino acid sequence: CASSLFQSKSTGTQYF.

This clonotype was found many times. This chain uses TRBV24-1 with TRBJ2-3; 12 bases line up with TRBD1. The CDR3 sequence is 16 residues long. Germline loops: CDR1 KGHDR, CDR2 SFDVKD. Germline trimming cut 2 bases from V and 7 bases from J; bases unmatched to any gene: 6. The CDR3 loop is CATSDSPGQGAYTQYF. In DNA, the CDR3 is TGTGCCACCAGTGATTCGCCGGGACAGGGGGCATATACGCAGTATTTT.

Of note for this clonotype: A read error may be the cause here, since a much bigger clone is one base away. V gene TRBV7-9 combines with J gene TRBJ2-5; TRBD2 agrees at 7 bases. This CDR3 has 15 residues. Germline-derived CDR1 and CDR2 are SEHNR and FQNEAQ (reference sequence). CDR3 protein: CASSPGVAGRETLYF. The CDR3 DNA reads as TGTGCCAGCAGCCCGGGAGTAGCGGGTCGGGAGACCCTGTACTTC.

In this sample, this clonotype turned up many times. The chain has TRBV4-3 and TRBJ1-5; 9 positions match TRBD1. CDR1 is LGHNA, CDR2 YSLEER, per germline. J lost 4 bases, V lost 1 base, and 5 bases had no gene match. This CDR3 comprises 16 residues. The DNA of the CDR3 is TGCGCCAGCAGCCAAGGTATAGGGACAGGGAATCAGCCCCAGCATTTT. This gives the protein CASSQGIGTGNQPQHF.

This clonotype was seen ten or more times. The V and J genes are TRBV29-1 and TRBJ2-3; D possibly corresponds to TRBD1 (6 bases). Looked up from germline, CDR1 is SQVTM and CDR2 is ANQGSEA. V was shortened by 7 bases and J by 3 bases, with 11 bases between the two germline ends. The CDR3 runs to 12 residues. DNA for the CDR3: TGCAGCGAAAGGGACATAACAGATACGCAGTATTTT. Protein sequence: CSERDITDTQYF.

A note on this clonotype: This clone may be a read error of a much larger clone one base away. Lacking the conserved final phenylalanine or tryptophan, this CDR3 likely reflects a read error. V gene TRBV27 combines with J gene TRBJ2-7, with D possibly called TRBD1 or TRBD2 (5 bases each). The V gene lost 10 bases and the J gene lost 7 bases, with 20 bases spanning the gap. CDR3 length: 13 amino acids. Germline CDR1 reads MNHEY; CDR2 reads SMNVEV (reference sequence). CDR3 DNA sequence: TGTGCCACCCGGGACGGCAGTCTGTTAGAGCAGTACTCC. Its translation: CATRDGSLLEQYS.

This clonotype was counted a few times. The V gene is TRBV12-3 or TRBV12-4, the J gene TRBJ2-1; D is ambiguous. This CDR3 has 14 residues. The ends were cut back, 6 bases at V and 8 bases at J, with 17 bases in the middle. The CDR3 bases are TGTGCCAGCAGCCCCCTAGAAGGGCCCTATGAGCAGTTCTTC. As protein: CASSPLEGPYEQFF.

The CDR3 is CASSLGLAGGPAQETQYF. CDR3 sequence (DNA): TGTGCCAGCAGTCTCGGACTAGCGGGGGGGCCGGCCCAAGAGACCCAGTACTTC. This chain links TRBV6-2 or TRBV6-3 with TRBJ2-5; TRBD2 matches at 15 bases. Germline assignment: CDR1 MNHEY and CDR2 SVGEGT. There are 18 residues in the CDR3. Germline trimming cut 5 bases from V and 1 base from J; bases unmatched to any gene: 8.